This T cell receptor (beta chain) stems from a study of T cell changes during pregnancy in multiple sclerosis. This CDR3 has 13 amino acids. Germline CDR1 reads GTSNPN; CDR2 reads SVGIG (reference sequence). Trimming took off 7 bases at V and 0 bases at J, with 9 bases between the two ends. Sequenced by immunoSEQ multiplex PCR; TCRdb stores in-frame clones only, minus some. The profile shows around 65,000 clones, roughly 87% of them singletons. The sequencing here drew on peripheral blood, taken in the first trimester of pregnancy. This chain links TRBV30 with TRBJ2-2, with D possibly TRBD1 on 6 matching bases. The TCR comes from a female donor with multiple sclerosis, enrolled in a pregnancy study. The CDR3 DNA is TGTGCCTACAACAGGGCGAACACCGGGGAGCTGTTTTTT. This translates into CAYNRANTGELFF.